The 21 T cell receptor beta chains below come from one sample, sequenced in a study of identical twins. Via MiXCR, TCRdb re-called the 5' RACE reads, giving one row per CDR3 protein. The sample has approximately 590,000 distinct CDR3 sequences, around 9.6% seen once. These data were likewise used in another study, on yellow fever vaccine responses in identical twins.

Sequencing was performed on PBMCs. Every receptor here comes from a woman aged 18-30 years in good health.

This clonotype was observed a handful of times. The chain recombines TRBV6-2 or TRBV6-3 with TRBJ2-2; TRBD1 matches at 7 bases. Germline V gives CDR1 MNHEY, CDR2 SVGEGT. The V segment lost 6 bases and the J segment 1 base; nucleotides outside the gene matches: 8. This CDR3 spans 16 amino acids. Written as DNA, the CDR3 is TGTGCCAGCAGCCACTTTAGGACAGGGAACACCGGGGAGCTGTTTTTT. It yields the protein CASSHFRTGNTGELFF.

This clonotype was detected many times. This chain uses TRBV20-1 with TRBJ2-1; D is unresolved. Trimming took off 1 base at V and 3 bases at J, with 10 bases between the two ends. This CDR3 has 14 amino acids. Germline lookup yields CDR1 DFQATT and CDR2 SNEGSKA (reference sequence). The DNA of the CDR3 is TGCAGTGCTAGAGGCCTAACCCTCTACAATGAGCAGTTCTTC. This sequence encodes CSARGLTLYNEQFF.

The rearrangement joins TRBV27 to TRBJ2-1, with 14 bases aligning to TRBD2. The trim removed 5 bases at V and 9 bases at J, leaving 9 bases unmatched. In germline, CDR1 is MNHEY, CDR2 SMNVEV (reference sequence). This CDR3 spans 16 amino acids. CDR3 sequence: CASSHIGTSGGGEQFF. The DNA for the CDR3 is TGTGCCAGCAGTCACATCGGGACTAGCGGGGGTGGTGAGCAGTTCTTC.

This clonotype was seen at least ten times. The chain links TRBV20-1 to TRBJ2-7; 7 nucleotides match TRBD2. CDR3 length: 12 residues. Germline V gene sequence: CDR1 DFQATT, CDR2 SNEGSKA (reference sequence). With 6 bases clipped from V and 5 bases from J, the junction kept 7 bases outside the gene matches. The CDR3 is CSARAGKDEQYF. In DNA, the CDR3 is TGCAGTGCCCGAGCGGGGAAGGACGAGCAGTACTTC.

This clonotype was counted between two and nine times. The chain links TRBV4-2 to TRBJ2-1, with 12 bases lining up with TRBD2. The CDR3 is 16 amino acids. The germline V gene has CDR1 LGHNA and CDR2 YNFKEQ. The V gene end was trimmed by 4 bases and the J gene end by 10 bases; junction bases not matched to a gene: 11. CDR3 region: CASSPDWTSGTVEQFF. The CDR3 DNA reads TGTGCCAGCAGCCCTGACTGGACTAGCGGGACCGTCGAGCAGTTCTTC.

V is TRBV27 and J is TRBJ2-7, with 9 bases that match TRBD1. Germline V lookup: CDR1 MNHEY, CDR2 SMNVEV (reference sequence). The CDR3 contains 15 residues. Losses at the gene ends were 2 bases for V and 2 bases for J; bases not matched to a gene: 4. Here the CDR3 DNA reads TGTGCCAGCAGTTTAGGACAGGGGTCCACCTACGAGCAGTACTTC. It is translated as CASSLGQGSTYEQYF.

This clonotype was counted between two and nine times. This chain connects TRBV12-3 or TRBV12-4 to TRBJ1-6; no clear D. The CDR3 runs to 15 residues. V was cut by 6 bases and J by 3 bases, with 12 bases left in between. The CDR3 DNA sequence: TGTGCCAGCAGCCCGACAAGACTCTATAATTCACCCCTCCACTTT. Protein: CASSPTRLYNSPLHF.

In DNA form, the CDR3 reads TGCGCCACCCAACTAGCGGGAGTACTCGAGCAGTACTTC. Translation: CATQLAGVLEQYF. The chain couples TRBV10-2 to TRBJ2-7; 11 nucleotides agree with TRBD2. V dropped 10 bases and J dropped 6; count of bases not matched to a gene: 8. Germline V gene lookup returns CDR1 WSHSY and CDR2 SAAADI. The CDR3 sequence is 13 residues long.

This clonotype was seen repeatedly, ten times or more. The chain is built from TRBV3-1 and TRBJ2-6; 8 bases agree with TRBD2. Trimming at V came to 0 bases and at J to 0 bases, leaving 4 bases not matched to a gene. The CDR3 consists of 18 residues. Germline V gene sequence: CDR1 LGHDT, CDR2 YNNKEL (reference sequence). CDR3 sequence: CASSQDTGGSSGANVLTF. In DNA form, the CDR3 reads TGTGCCAGCAGCCAAGATACGGGGGGGAGCTCTGGGGCCAACGTCCTGACTTTC.

This clonotype was recorded a few times. This chain links TRBV4-2 with TRBJ1-3, with TRBD1 as a possible D gene (6 bases). This CDR3 is 16 amino acids long. V lost 1 base and J lost 2, with 12 bases in between. Germline assignment: CDR1 LGHNA and CDR2 YNFKEQ. The CDR3 bases are TGTGCCAGCAGCCAAGGGCGGACAGAAGCTGGAAACACCATATATTTT. Translation: CASSQGRTEAGNTIYF.

The J gene is TRBJ2-5, the V gene TRBV29-1, with a possible D match to TRBD2 (7 bases). The CDR3 is 12 amino acids. Germline CDR1 reads SQVTM; CDR2 reads ANQGSEA. Trimming removed 4 bases from V and 4 bases from J, with 10 bases in between. This chain's CDR3 is CSVGGGRETQYF. For the CDR3, the DNA is TGCAGCGTTGGGGGGGGGCGAGAGACCCAGTACTTC.

Many counts were recorded for this clonotype. The V gene is TRBV15, the J gene TRBJ2-1, with TRBD2 matching 8 bases. The CDR3 totals 15 residues. Trimming cost V 3 bases and J 7 bases; bases outside gene matches: 8. CDR1 is LNHNV, CDR2 YYDKDF, per germline (reference sequence). Here the CDR3 reads CATSRNGGAENEQFF. CDR3 DNA: TGTGCCACCAGCAGGAACGGGGGGGCTGAAAATGAGCAGTTCTTC.

This clonotype came up many times. The chain combines TRBV20-1 with TRBJ1-1; no clear D gene. The ends were cut back, 0 bases at V and 0 bases at J, with 11 bases in the middle. CDR3 length: 15 amino acids. Per the germline V gene, CDR1 is DFQATT and CDR2 is SNEGSKA (reference sequence). In DNA, the CDR3 is TGCAGTGCTAGAGATTTGCAGACCATGAACACTGAAGCTTTCTTT. This sequence encodes CSARDLQTMNTEAFF.

V is TRBV20-1 and J is TRBJ2-7, with 9 bases fitting TRBD1. CDR1 and CDR2 (germline): DFQATT, SNEGSKA (reference sequence). This CDR3 comprises 14 residues. V shed 5 bases and J 1 base; nucleotides not matched to a gene: 6. The CDR3 is CSARGQGTSYEQYF. The DNA for the CDR3 is TGCAGTGCTCGAGGACAGGGGACGTCCTACGAGCAGTACTTC.

The V gene is TRBV30, the J gene TRBJ2-7; D possibly uses TRBD1 or TRBD2 (5 bases each). Looked up from germline, CDR1 is GTSNPN and CDR2 is SVGIG (reference sequence). The CDR3 extends over 15 amino acids. V was pared by 1 base and J by 6 bases, with 19 bases between. Here the CDR3 reads CAWSALGVFVFEQYF. The CDR3 region has the DNA TGTGCCTGGAGTGCACTAGGGGTATTCGTTTTCGAGCAGTACTTC.

V and J are TRBV20-1 and TRBJ2-5, with 7 bases fitting TRBD2. J lost 5 bases, V lost 3 bases, and 9 bases had no gene match. Germline-derived CDR1 and CDR2 are DFQATT and SNEGSKA (reference sequence). This CDR3 region has 14 residues. CDR3 DNA sequence: TGCAGTGCTAGTAAGCGGGATGTAGTGGAGACCCAGTACTTC. Protein product: CSASKRDVVETQYF.

This clonotype was seen repeatedly, ten times or more. The CDR3 DNA follows: TGCGCCAGCAGCTGGGGGACTGGGGGCGCCTACGAGCAGTACTTC. Its protein is CASSWGTGGAYEQYF. The chain employs TRBV5-1 and TRBJ2-7; D may be TRBD1 or TRBD2 (6 bases each). Deletions cut 3 bases from V and 2 bases from J, with 15 bases between. Germline CDR1 and CDR2: SGHRS and YFSETQ. The CDR3 runs to 15 residues.

The chain has TRBV4-3 and TRBJ1-1; possibly TRBD1 for D (6 bases). The CDR3 is made up of 15 amino acids. Germline assignment: CDR1 LGHNA and CDR2 YSLEER. Trimming left V 3 bases short and J 5 bases short, with 16 bases between. CDR3 coding DNA: TGCGCCAGCAGCCACCCCCCGGCAGGGGAGACTGAAGCTTTCTTT. Protein product: CASSHPPAGETEAFF.

In this sample, this clonotype turned up once. V and J are TRBV6-1 and TRBJ2-3; D gene uncertain. The germline V gene encodes CDR1 MNHNS and CDR2 SASEGT. Trimming left V 8 bases short and J 2 bases short, with 14 bases between. The CDR3 runs 14 residues. The CDR3 reads CASRDTGSTDTQYF. The DNA of the CDR3 is TGTGCCAGCCGCGATACTGGCTCCACAGATACGCAGTATTTT.

The V and J genes are TRBV5-1 and TRBJ2-7; D is unresolved. The V and J ends lost 4 bases and 0 bases respectively, with 14 bases between them. The length of the CDR3 is 15 residues. In germline, CDR1 is SGHRS, CDR2 YFSETQ. Here the CDR3 DNA reads TGCGCCAGCAGCCGACCCCCAGCGAGCTCCTACGAGCAGTACTTC. Its protein is CASSRPPASSYEQYF.

This clonotype showed up just a few times. The V call is TRBV6-5, the J call TRBJ1-1; a possible D gene is TRBD1 (5 bases). The germline V gene has CDR1 MNHEY and CDR2 SVGAGI. The CDR3 extends over 17 amino acids. V lost 0 bases and J 8 bases, leaving 22 bases between the germline ends. This CDR3 reads CASSYSGGFVERPEAFF. CDR3 sequence (DNA): TGTGCCAGCAGTTACTCGGGGGGTTTTGTTGAACGACCCGAAGCTTTCTTT.